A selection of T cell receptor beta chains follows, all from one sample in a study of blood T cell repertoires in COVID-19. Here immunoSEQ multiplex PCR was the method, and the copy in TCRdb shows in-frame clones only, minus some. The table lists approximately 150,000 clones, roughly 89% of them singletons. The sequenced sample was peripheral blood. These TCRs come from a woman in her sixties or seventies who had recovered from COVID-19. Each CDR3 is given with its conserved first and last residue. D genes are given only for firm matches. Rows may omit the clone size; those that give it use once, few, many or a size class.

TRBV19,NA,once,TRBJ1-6,TGTGCCAGTAGTATCGAGTACAGGGCGAATTCACCCCTCCACTTT,CASSIEYRANSPLHF
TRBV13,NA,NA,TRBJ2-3,TGTGCCAGCAGTACCTCGACACTCACAGATACGCAGTATTTT,CASSTSTLTDTQYF
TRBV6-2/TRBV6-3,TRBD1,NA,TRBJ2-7,TGTGCCAGCAGTTACAGTTGGGGTTCCTCAGGGGGCGAGCAGTACTTC,CASSYSWGSSGGEQYF
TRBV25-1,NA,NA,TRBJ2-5,TGTGCCAGCAGTGGGCGGCGAGGCCAAGAGACCCAGTACTTC,CASSGRRGQETQYF
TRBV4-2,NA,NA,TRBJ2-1,TGTGCCAGCAGCCAACGGGGATCGGGGGGCCTTTACAATGAGCAGTTCTTC,CASSQRGSGGLYNEQFF
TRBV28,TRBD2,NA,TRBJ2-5,TGTGCCAGCAGCACAATCGGGACTAGTGAGACCCAGTACTTC,CASSTIGTSETQYF
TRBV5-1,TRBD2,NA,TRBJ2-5,TGCGCCAGCAGCTTTTCGGGACTAGCTTACCAAGAGACCCAGTACTTC,CASSFSGLAYQETQYF
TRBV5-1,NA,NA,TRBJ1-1,TGCGCCAGCAGCTTCCAGGGCCTCATCGGTACTGAAGCTTTCTTT,CASSFQGLIGTEAFF
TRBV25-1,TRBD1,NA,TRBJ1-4,TGTGCCAGCAGTGATGACAGGGCAACTAATGAAAAACTGTTTTTT,CASSDDRATNEKLFF
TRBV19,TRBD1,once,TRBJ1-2,TGTCCCCGACAGGGGCGGAACTATGGCTACACCTTC,CPRQGRNYGYTF
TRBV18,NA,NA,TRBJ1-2,TGTGCCAGCTCACCTAGGGACACTAACTATGGCTACACCTTC,CASSPRDTNYGYTF